The following is a T cell receptor beta chain sequence with its context. Its antigen is not identified. The repertoire was sequenced with immunoSEQ multiplex PCR; TCRdb's copy has only in-frame clones and lacks some. Of tens of thousands of clones detected, 55% to 75% appear once; the ten largest clones hold around 16%. This sample is part of a study of vaccination effects on CD4 cells after COVID-19. Before sequencing, viral peptide pools were used by the ViraFEST assay to expand antigen-specific CD4+ T cells. At the end of less than 12 days of culture, CD4+ T cells were isolated. Nobody among the vaccine recipients had prior SARS-CoV-2 infection (nucleocapsid antibodies were negative). There are 15 residues in the CDR3. V was trimmed by 3 bases and J by 4 bases, leaving 15 bases between them. Germline assignment: CDR1 MNHNS and CDR2 SASEGT.

The receptor comes from a human donor who received a COVID-19 vaccine. Sequencing was performed on CD4+ T cells from PBMCs cultured with SARS-CoV-2 spike peptides, taken before COVID-19 vaccination. The chain uses TRBV6-1 and TRBJ1-2, with a weak D call TRBD1 (6 bases). In DNA form, the CDR3 reads TGTGCCAGCAGTGATCCGGGGGCGGGTAGCTATGGCTACACCTTC. This sequence encodes CASSDPGAGSYGYTF.